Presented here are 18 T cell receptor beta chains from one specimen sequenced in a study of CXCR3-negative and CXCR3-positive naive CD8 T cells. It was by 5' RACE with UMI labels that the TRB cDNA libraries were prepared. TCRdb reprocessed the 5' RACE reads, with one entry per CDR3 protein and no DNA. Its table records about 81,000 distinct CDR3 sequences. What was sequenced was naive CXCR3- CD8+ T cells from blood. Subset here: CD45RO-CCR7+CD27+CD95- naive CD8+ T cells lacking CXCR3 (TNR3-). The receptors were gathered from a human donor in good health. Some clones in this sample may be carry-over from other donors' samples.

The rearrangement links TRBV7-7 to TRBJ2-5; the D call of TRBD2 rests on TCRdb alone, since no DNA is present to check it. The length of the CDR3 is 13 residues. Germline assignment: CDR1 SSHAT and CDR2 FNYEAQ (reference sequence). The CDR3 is CASTGASQETQYF. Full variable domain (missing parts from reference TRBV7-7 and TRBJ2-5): GAGVSQSPRYKVTKRGQDVTLRCDPISSHATLYWYQQALGQGPEFLTYFNYEAQPDKSGLPSDRFSAERPEGSISTLTIQRTEQRDSAMYRCASTGASQETQYFGPGTRLLVL.

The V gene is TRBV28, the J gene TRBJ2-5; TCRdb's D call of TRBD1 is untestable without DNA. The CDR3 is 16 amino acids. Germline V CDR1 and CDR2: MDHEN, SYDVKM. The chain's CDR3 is CASSLEGGTPVETQYF.

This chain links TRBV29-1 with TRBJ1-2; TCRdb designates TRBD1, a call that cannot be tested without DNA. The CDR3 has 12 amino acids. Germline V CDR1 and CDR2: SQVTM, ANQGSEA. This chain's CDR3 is CSVMTGGGGYTF.

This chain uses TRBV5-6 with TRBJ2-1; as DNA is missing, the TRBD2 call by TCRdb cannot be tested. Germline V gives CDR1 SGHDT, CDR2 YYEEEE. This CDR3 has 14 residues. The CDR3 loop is CASSPGGGANEQFF.

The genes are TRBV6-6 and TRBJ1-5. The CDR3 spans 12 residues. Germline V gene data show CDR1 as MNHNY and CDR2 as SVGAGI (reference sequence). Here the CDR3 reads CASSYSAQPQHF.

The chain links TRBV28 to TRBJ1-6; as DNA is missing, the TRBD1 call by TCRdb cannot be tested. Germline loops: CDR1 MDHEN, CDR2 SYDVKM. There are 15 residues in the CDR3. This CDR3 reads CATLDRVGGNSPLHF. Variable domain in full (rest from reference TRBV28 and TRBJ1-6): DVKVTQSSRYLVKRTGEKVFLECVQDMDHENMFWYRQDPGLGLRLIYFSYDVKMKEKGDIPEGYSVSREKKERFSLILESASTNQTSMYLCATLDRVGGNSPLHFGNGTRLTVT.

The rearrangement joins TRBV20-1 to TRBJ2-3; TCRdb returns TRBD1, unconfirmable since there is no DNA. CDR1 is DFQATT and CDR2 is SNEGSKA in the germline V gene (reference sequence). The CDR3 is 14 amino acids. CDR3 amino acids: CGCWDRGHTDTQYF.

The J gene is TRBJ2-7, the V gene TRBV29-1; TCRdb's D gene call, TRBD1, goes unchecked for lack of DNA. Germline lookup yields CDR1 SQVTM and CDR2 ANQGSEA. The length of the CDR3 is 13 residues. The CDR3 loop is CSVVEGAGNEQYF.

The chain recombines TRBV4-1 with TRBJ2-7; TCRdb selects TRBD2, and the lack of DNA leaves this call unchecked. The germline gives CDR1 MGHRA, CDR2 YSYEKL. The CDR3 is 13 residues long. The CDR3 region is CASSDPPGDEQYF.

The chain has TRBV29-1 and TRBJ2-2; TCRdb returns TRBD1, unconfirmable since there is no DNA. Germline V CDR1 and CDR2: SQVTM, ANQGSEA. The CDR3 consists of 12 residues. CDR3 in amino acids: CSAVGGDGELFF.

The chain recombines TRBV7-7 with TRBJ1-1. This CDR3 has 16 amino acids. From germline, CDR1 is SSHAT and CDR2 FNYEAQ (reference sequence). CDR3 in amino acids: CASSPLEGRWNTEAFF.

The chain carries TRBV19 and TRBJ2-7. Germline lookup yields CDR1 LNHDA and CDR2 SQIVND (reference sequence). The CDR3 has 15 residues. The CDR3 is CASSIHVVSSYEQYF.

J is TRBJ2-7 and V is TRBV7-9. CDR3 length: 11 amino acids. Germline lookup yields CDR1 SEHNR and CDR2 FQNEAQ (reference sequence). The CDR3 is CASSPGNEQYF.

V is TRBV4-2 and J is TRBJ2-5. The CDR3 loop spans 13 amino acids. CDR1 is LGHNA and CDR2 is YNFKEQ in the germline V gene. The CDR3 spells CASSHWYQETQYF.

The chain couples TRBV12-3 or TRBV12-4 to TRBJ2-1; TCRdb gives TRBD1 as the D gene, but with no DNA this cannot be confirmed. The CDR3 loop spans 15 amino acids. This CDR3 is CASREQGRVYNEQFF.

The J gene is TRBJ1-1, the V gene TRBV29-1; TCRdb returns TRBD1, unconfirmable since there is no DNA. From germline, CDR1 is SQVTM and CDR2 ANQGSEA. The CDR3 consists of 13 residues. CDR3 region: CSALGHQNTEAFF.

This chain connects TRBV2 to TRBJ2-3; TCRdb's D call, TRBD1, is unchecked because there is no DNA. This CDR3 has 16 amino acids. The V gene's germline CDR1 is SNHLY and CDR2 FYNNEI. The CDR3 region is CASSVRGDRNTDTQYF.

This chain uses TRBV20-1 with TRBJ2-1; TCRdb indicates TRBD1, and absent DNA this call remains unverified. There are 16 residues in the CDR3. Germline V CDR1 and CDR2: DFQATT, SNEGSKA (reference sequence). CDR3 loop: CSAITHTRVSYNEQFF.